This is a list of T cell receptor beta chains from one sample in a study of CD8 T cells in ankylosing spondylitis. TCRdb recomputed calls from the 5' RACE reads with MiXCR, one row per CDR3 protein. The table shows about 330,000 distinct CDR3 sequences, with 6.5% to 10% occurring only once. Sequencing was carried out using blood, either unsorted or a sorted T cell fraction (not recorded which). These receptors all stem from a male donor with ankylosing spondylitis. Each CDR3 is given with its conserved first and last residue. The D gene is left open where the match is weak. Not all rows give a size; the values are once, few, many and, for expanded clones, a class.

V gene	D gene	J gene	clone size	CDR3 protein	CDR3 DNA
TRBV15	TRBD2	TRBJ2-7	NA	CATSRAISGNDASYEQYF	TGTGCCACCAGCAGAGCTATTAGCGGGAACGACGCCTCCTACGAGCAGTACTTC
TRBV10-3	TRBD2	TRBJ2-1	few	CAISALGEGLYNEQFF	TGTGCCATCAGTGCCCTAGGGGAGGGACTTTACAATGAGCAGTTCTTC
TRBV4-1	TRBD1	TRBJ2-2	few	CASSKRLPGQGSSGNTGELFF	TGCGCCAGCAGCAAGAGGTTGCCGGGACAGGGTTCTAGCGGGAACACCGGGGAGCTGTTTTTT
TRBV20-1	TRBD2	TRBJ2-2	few	CSAGGYSGAGTGELFF	TGCAGTGCTGGGGGTTATAGCGGGGCGGGCACCGGGGAGCTGTTTTTT
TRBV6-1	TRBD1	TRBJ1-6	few	CASSANPGGVYNSPLHF	TGTGCCAGCAGCGCAAACCCAGGGGGCGTCTATAATTCACCCCTCCACTTT
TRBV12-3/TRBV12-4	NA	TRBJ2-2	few	CASSLQSGVGELFF	TGTGCCAGCAGTTTACAGTCAGGGGTCGGGGAGCTGTTTTTT
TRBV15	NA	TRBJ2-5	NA	CATSRDEGGWETQYF	TGTGCCACCAGCAGAGACGAGGGAGGTTGGGAGACCCAGTACTTC
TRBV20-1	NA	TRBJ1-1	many	CSARGAGNTEAFF	TGCAGTGCTAGAGGGGCAGGGAACACTGAAGCTTTCTTT
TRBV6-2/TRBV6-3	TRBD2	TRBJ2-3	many	CASRTTSGRGTDTQYF	TGTGCCAGCAGAACGACTAGCGGGAGAGGCACAGATACGCAGTATTTT
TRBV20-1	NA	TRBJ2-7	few	CSARDGGRYEQYF	TGCAGTGCTAGAGATGGAGGTCGCTACGAGCAGTACTTC
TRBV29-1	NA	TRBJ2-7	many	CSVRRGYEQYF	TGCAGCGTTAGACGGGGCTACGAGCAGTACTTC
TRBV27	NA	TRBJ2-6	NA	CASSLLISGANVLTF	TGTGCCAGCAGTTTATTGATCTCTGGGGCCAACGTCCTGACTTTC
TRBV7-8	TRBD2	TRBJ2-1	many	CASSLAMLWGGRDEQFF	TGTGCCAGCAGCTTAGCGATGTTATGGGGGGGTAGGGATGAGCAGTTCTTC
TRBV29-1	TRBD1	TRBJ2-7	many	CSVEGHRGNYEQYF	TGCAGCGTTGAAGGCCACAGGGGGAACTACGAGCAGTACTTC
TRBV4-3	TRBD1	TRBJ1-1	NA	CASRSGTGGINTEAFF	TGCGCCAGCAGATCCGGGACAGGGGGTATCAACACTGAAGCTTTCTTT
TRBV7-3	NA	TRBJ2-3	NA	CASSLIPGSGADTQYF	TGTGCCAGCAGCTTAATTCCAGGGTCAGGGGCAGATACGCAGTATTTT
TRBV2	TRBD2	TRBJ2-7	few	CASTQSSGELYEQYF	TGTGCCAGCACCCAGAGTAGCGGGGAGCTCTACGAGCAGTACTTC
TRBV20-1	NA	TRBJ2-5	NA	CSARTQETQYF	TGCAGTGCTCGGACACAAGAGACCCAGTACTTC
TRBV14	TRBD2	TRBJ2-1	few	CASSQDGGSSYNEQLF	TGTGCCAGCAGCCAAGATGGCGGGAGCTCCTACAATGAGCAGCTCTTC
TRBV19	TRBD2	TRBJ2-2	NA	CASNPGLAGGPGELFF	TGTGCCAGTAATCCGGGACTAGCGGGAGGCCCCGGGGAGCTGTTTTTT
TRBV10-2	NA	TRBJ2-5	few	CASSEQGRETQYF	TGCGCCAGCAGTGAGCAGGGGAGAGAGACCCAGTACTTC
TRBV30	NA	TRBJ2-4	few	CAWSVGGKNIQYF	TGTGCCTGGAGTGTAGGGGGGAAAAACATTCAGTACTTC
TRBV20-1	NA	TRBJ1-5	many	CSANGGRDNQPQHF	TGCAGTGCCAACGGGGGCAGGGACAATCAGCCCCAGCATTTT